This T cell receptor (beta chain) was captured in a study of blood T cell repertoires in COVID-19. As for the study in general: Researchers got acute and convalescent COVID-19 samples from the United States, Italy and Spain. Nucleic acid was either cDNA or gDNA, and it came from T cells, B-cell-depleted T cells, or PBMCs.

Germline V CDR1 and CDR2: SNHLY, FYNNEI. The CDR3 is 13 residues long. With 6 bases removed from V and 2 bases from J, the gap between germline ends came to 10 bases. Study processing details: Reference gene primers were amplified, and this amplification served to estimate nucleated cell counts. The data were produced by immunoSEQ multiplex PCR, yet TCRdb's version contains in-frame clones alone and is incomplete. Clone size and V and J calls were adopted from that table, with D and trimming inferred from the DNA. Counted here are about 88,000 clones, around 90% occurring once; the ten biggest clones make up approximately 10%.

The rearrangement joins TRBV2 to TRBJ1-2; TRBD1 is a possible D gene (6 bases). Material: peripheral blood. This TCR derives from a man older than 75 with acute or convalescent COVID-19. CDR3 in amino acids: CASSRQENYGYTF. CDR3 DNA: TGTGCCAGCAGCAGACAGGAGAACTATGGCTACACCTTC.